Described below is a single T cell receptor beta chain sequence and its context. Its antigen is unidentified. The data were obtained in a study of blood T cells in healthy people across ages. The germline V gene encodes CDR1 SGHTA and CDR2 FQGNSA. The CDR3 has 16 amino acids. Losses at the gene ends were 2 bases for V and 3 bases for J; bases not matched to a gene: 10. Broader study findings: Donors of long life had a larger count of naive CD4+ cells and greater diversity than aged donors. CMV status of donors was not determined, possibly confounding expanded clonotype changes. The percentage of naive T cells correlated strongly with TCR beta diversity.

Then a second PCR, running about 6 to 12 cycles, was carried out with a sample-barcoded 5' primer and a J-beta primer mix. All samples gave at least 2.5 million CDR3-containing paired-end reads. Via MiXCR, TCRdb re-called the 5' RACE reads, giving one row per CDR3 protein. The sample carries 1,500,000 or so distinct CDR3 sequences, approximately 39% recorded once. What was sequenced was blood. The sequence came from a woman younger than 35 in good health. The chain couples TRBV7-2 to TRBJ2-7, with 7 bases that match TRBD1. The CDR3 region has the DNA TGTGCCAGCAGCTTAAGACAGGGCAACAGGGTCTACGAGCAGTACTTC. Its translation is CASSLRQGNRVYEQYF. Supplemented by reference TRBV7-2 and TRBJ2-7, the full variable domain reads GAGVSQSPSNKVTEKGKDVELRCDPISGHTALYWYRQSLGQGLEFLIYFQGNSAPDKSGLPSDRFSAERTGGSVSTLTIQRTQQEDSAVYLCASSLRQGNRVYEQYFGPGTRLTVT.